This T cell receptor beta chain was documented in a study of blood T cell repertoires in COVID-19. In the study overall: Italy, Spain and the United States were the sources of the convalescent and acute COVID-19 samples.

The authors' processing: Cell counts per sample came from amplifying reference gene primers. Method: immunoSEQ multiplex PCR; TCRdb's copy keeps in-frame clones and lacks some. The V and J calls and clone size are taken from that table; D and trimming were inferred from the DNA. The sample includes roughly 100,000 clones, approximately 86% of them seen just once. The V gene's germline CDR1 is LNHDA and CDR2 SQIVND (reference sequence). Trimming pared 4 bases from V and 5 bases from J, leaving 11 bases between. The CDR3 is 14 amino acids. This receptor was obtained from a man in his fifties or sixties with active or convalescent COVID-19. This chain uses TRBV19 with TRBJ2-2; D is perhaps TRBD2 (6 bases). Sequencing was carried out using peripheral blood. The CDR3 nucleotides are TGTGCCAGTAGTAGCCAGGGAGGAACCGGGGAGCTGTTTTTT. This translates into CASSSQGGTGELFF.